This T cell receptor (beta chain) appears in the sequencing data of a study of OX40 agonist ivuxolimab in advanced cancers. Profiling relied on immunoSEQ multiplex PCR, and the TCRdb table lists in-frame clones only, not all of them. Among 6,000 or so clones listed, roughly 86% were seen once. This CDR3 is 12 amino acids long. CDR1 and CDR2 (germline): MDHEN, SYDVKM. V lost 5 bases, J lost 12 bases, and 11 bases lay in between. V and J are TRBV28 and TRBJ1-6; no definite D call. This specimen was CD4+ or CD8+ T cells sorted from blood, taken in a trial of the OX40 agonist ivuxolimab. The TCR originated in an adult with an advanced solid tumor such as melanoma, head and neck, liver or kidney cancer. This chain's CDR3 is CASSPPRGPLHF. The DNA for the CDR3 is TGTGCCAGCAGTCCCCCAAGAGGACCCCTCCACTTT.